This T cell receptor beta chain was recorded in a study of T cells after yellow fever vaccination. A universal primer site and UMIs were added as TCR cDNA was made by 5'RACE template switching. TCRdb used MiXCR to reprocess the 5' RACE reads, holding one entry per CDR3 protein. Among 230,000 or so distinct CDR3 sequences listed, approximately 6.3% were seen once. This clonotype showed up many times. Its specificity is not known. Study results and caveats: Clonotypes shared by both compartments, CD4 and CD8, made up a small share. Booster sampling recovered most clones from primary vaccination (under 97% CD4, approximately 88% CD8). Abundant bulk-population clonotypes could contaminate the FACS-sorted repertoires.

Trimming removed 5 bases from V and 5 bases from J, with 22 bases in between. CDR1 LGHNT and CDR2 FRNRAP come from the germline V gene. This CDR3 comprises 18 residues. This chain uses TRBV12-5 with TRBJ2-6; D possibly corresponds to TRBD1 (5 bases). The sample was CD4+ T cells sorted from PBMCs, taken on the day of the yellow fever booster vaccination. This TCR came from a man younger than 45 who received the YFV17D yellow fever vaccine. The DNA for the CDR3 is TGTGCTAGTGGTAAACAGGCCCCTCTGGGAAGGTGGGCCAACGTCCTGACTTTC. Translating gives CASGKQAPLGRWANVLTF.